The 8 T cell receptor beta chains below come from one sample, sequenced in a study of blood T cells in healthy people across ages. Sample-barcoded 5' priming and a J-beta primer mix drove a second PCR of roughly 6 to 12 cycles. TCRdb itself ran the 5' RACE reads through MiXCR, one entry per CDR3 protein. The data contain about a million distinct CDR3 sequences, 48% of them singletons. Input material: blood. The receptors stem from a man between 25 and 39 years old in good health.

In this sample, this clonotype turned up a few times. The chain combines TRBV27 with TRBJ2-7; TRBD1 is a possible D gene (6 bases). V dropped 6 bases and J dropped 4 bases, with 13 bases sitting between them. Germline CDR1 is MNHEY and CDR2 is SMNVEV (reference sequence). The CDR3 has 13 amino acids. CDR3 nucleotide sequence: TGTGCCAGCAGGCCCCACAGGGATTACGAGCAGTACTTC. Encoded protein: CASRPHRDYEQYF.

Only a few counts were recorded for this clonotype. The DNA of the CDR3 is TGTGCCTGGAGTCCGGGAGTGGGGCAGAGCTATGGCTACACCTTC. Translated, it gives CAWSPGVGQSYGYTF. The chain carries TRBV30 and TRBJ1-2, with D tentatively TRBD1 (5 bases). There are 15 residues in the CDR3. Germline V CDR1 and CDR2: GTSNPN, SVGIG (reference sequence). V shed 2 bases and J shed 4 bases, with 17 bases lying between them.

This clonotype was detected ten times or more. This chain links TRBV5-1 with TRBJ2-7; a weak D match, TRBD1 (5 bases). CDR3 length equals 12 residues. Germline V gives CDR1 SGHRS, CDR2 YFSETQ. V lost 2 bases, J lost 5 bases, and 8 bases lay in between. The CDR3 DNA reads TGCGCCAGCAGCTTTGGGGCCGACGAGCAGTACTTC. Translation: CASSFGADEQYF.

The rearrangement uses TRBV6-6 and TRBJ2-7; 9 bases are shared with TRBD1. The CDR3 is 15 amino acids. Trimming cost V 7 bases and J 3 bases; bases outside gene matches: 10. CDR1 MNHNY and CDR2 SVGAGI come from the germline V gene (reference sequence). The CDR3 reads CASTKDRGTFYEQYF. In DNA form, the CDR3 reads TGTGCCAGCACCAAAGACAGGGGGACATTCTACGAGCAGTACTTC.

A few counts support this clonotype. The genes are TRBV29-1 and TRBJ2-7, with D unresolved. V shed 5 bases and J shed 5 bases, with 13 bases lying between them. The germline V gene has CDR1 SQVTM and CDR2 ANQGSEA. The CDR3 loop spans 12 amino acids. The DNA of the CDR3 is TGCAGCGTTTTGTACGGATCGGACGAGCAGTACTTC. Protein: CSVLYGSDEQYF.

This clonotype was detected only a few times. The chain employs TRBV9 and TRBJ2-5, with a weak D call TRBD1 (5 bases). The CDR3 is made up of 13 amino acids. V was clipped by 6 bases and J by 11 bases, with 20 bases between them. Germline CDR1 is SGDLS and CDR2 is YYNGEE. In nucleotides, the CDR3 is TGTGCCAGCACTAGGGGAACTCGAAATGAGCAGTACTTC. Translated: CASTRGTRNEQYF.

This clonotype has a handful of counts. CDR3 sequence: CASSVGVTGPYEQYF. The CDR3 bases are TGTGCCAGCAGCGTAGGAGTGACAGGGCCCTACGAGCAGTACTTC. V usage is TRBV9 and J usage is TRBJ2-7, with TRBD1 matching 7 bases. With 0 bases clipped from V and 2 bases from J, the junction kept 5 bases outside the gene matches. CDR3 length equals 15 residues. Germline V gene sequence: CDR1 SGDLS, CDR2 YYNGEE.

This clonotype was seen only a few times. The chain carries TRBV11-2 and TRBJ2-3, with 11 bases fitting TRBD2. The CDR3 covers 18 residues. Per germline, CDR1 SGHAT and CDR2 FQNNGV. With 2 bases clipped from V and 0 bases from J, the junction kept 7 bases outside the gene matches. The CDR3: CASSLTSGGRLSTDTQYF. In DNA, the CDR3 is TGTGCCAGCAGCTTAACTAGCGGGGGTAGACTTAGCACAGATACGCAGTATTTT.